A single T cell receptor beta chain is shown here with its context. Its antigen is unknown. This specimen belongs to a study of T cell repertoires in cytomegalovirus infection. V gave up 7 bases and J gave up 4 bases, with 16 bases separating them. Germline-derived CDR1 and CDR2 are MNHEY and SMNVEV (reference sequence). The CDR3 consists of 14 residues. Using its own MiXCR run on the reads, TCRdb lists one record per CDR3 protein. The sample has about 830,000 distinct CDR3 sequences; about 33% are singletons. General study points: The response measured ex vivo was dominated by TCR beta clonotypes (HLA-C-restricted and CMV-specific).

The chain combines TRBV27 with TRBJ2-5, with D possibly TRBD1 on 8 matching bases. The sequencing here drew on cultured CD8+ T cells from PBMCs, taken from culture after CMV antigen stimulation. This receptor was identified in a human donor in good health (CMV status not recorded). Some clones in this sample may be carry-over from other donors' samples. The CDR3 reads CASTHRGGIETQYF. CDR3 sequence (DNA): TGTGCCAGCACCCACAGGGGGGGAATAGAGACCCAGTACTTC.